This TCR beta chain was sequenced in a study of monozygotic twins with inflammatory bowel disease. Findings of the study overall: On the inverse Simpson index, IBD patients scored lower for TCRbeta diversity than healthy co-twins. Limited statistical power may explain no repertoire similarity difference between concordant and discordant twins. Cells of different T cell subtypes could not be told apart.

Details on this clonotype: The antigen is unknown.

Germline V CDR1 and CDR2: SEHNR, FQNEAQ (reference sequence). This CDR3 has 15 amino acids. TCRdb re-called the 5' RACE reads; one entry per CDR3 protein, DNA not given. Its clone listing holds 420,000 or so distinct CDR3 sequences. The sequence was collected from a human donor with ulcerative colitis or Crohn's disease, or a healthy co-twin of an affected twin (not recorded which). The sample taken for sequencing was blood. The chain is built from TRBV7-9 and TRBJ1-1. The chain's CDR3 is CASSLGNSQNTEAFF. Full variable domain (outside the CDR3, taken from reference TRBV7-9 and TRBJ1-1): DTGVSQNPRHKITKRGQNVTFRCDPISEHNRLYWYRQTLGQGPEFLTYFQNEAQLEKSRLLSDRFSAERPKGSFSTLEIQRTEQGDSAMYLCASSLGNSQNTEAFFGQGTRLTVV.